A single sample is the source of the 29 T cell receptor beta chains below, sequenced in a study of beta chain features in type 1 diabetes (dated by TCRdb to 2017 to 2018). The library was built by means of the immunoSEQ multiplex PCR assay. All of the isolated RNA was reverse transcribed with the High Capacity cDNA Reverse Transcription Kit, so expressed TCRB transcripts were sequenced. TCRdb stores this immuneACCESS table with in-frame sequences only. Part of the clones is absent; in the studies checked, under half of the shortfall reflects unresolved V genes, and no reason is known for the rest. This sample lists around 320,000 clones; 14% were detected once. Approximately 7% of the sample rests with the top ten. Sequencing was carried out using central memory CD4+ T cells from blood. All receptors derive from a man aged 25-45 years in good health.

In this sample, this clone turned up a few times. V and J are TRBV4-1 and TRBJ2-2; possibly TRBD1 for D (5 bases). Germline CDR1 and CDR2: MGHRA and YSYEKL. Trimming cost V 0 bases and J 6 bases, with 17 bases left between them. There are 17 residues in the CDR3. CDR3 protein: CASSQDRGRAGAGELFF. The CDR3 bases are TGCGCCAGCAGCCAAGATAGGGGCAGGGCTGGCGCCGGGGAGCTGTTTTTT.

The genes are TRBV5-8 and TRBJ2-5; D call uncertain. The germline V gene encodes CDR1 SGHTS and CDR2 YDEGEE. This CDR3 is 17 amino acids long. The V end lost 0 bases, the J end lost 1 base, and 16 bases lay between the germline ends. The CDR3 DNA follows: TGTGCCAGCAGCTTGGGGGCGGTGACGGCAGCCCAAGAGACCCAGTACTTC. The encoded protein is CASSLGAVTAAQETQYF.

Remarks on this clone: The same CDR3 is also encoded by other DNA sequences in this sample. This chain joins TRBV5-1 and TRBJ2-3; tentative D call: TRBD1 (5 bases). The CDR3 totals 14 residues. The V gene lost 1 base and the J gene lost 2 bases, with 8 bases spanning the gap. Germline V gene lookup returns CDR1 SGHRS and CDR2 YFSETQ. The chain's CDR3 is CASSLSGNTDTQYF. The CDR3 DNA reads TGCGCCAGCAGCTTGTCAGGGAACACAGATACGCAGTATTTT.

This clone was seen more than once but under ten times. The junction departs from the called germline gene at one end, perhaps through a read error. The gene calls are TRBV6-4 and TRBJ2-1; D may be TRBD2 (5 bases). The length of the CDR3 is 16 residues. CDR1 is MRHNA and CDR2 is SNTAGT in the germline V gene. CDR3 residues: CAISESSAGRQDEQFF. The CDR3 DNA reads TGTGCCATCAGTGAGTCCAGCGCGGGTCGGCAGGATGAGCAGTTCTTC.

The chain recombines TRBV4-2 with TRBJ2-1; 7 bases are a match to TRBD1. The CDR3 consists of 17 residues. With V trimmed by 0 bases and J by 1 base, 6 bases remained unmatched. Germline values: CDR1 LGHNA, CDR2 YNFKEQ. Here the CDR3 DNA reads TGTGCCAGCAGCCAAGATCATGTCAGGGGGTCCTACAATGAGCAGTTCTTC. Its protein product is CASSQDHVRGSYNEQFF.

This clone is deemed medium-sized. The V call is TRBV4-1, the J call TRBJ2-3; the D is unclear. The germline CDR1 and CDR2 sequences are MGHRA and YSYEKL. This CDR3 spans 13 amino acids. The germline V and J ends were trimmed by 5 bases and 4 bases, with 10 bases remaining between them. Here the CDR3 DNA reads TGCGCCAGCAGCAAAGTGGGCGCAGATACGCAGTATTTT. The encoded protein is CASSKVGADTQYF.

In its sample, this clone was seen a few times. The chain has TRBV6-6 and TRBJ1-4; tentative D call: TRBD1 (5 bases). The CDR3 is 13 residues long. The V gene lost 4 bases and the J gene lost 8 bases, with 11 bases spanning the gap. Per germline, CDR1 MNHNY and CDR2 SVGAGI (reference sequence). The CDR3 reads CASSFRVYEKLFF. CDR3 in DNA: TGTGCCAGCAGTTTCAGGGTTTACGAAAAACTGTTTTTT.

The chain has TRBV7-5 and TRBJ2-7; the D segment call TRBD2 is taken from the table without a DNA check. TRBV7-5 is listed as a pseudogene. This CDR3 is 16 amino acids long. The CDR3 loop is CARSLVGGTSSYEQYV. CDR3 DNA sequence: TGTGCCAGAAGCTTAGTTGGGGGGACGAGCTCCTACGAGCAGTACGTC.

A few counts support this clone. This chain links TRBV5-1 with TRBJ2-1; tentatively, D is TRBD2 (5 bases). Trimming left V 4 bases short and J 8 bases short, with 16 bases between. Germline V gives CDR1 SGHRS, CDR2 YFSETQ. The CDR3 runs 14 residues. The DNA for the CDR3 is TGCGCCAGCAGCCCCACCATGCTCGGGGATGAGCAGTTCTTC. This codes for CASSPTMLGDEQFF. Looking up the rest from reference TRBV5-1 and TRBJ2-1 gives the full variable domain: KAGVTQTPRYLIKTRGQQVTLSCSPISGHRSVSWYQQTPGQGLQFLFEYFSETQRNKGNFPGRFSGRQFSNSRSEMNVSTLELGDSALYLCASSPTMLGDEQFFGPGTRLTVL.

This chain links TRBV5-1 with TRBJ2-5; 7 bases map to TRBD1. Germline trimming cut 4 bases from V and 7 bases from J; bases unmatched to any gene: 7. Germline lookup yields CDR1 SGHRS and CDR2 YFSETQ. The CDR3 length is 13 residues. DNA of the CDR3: TGCGCCAGCAGCCAAGGACAGGATGGGACCCAGTACTTC. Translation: CASSQGQDGTQYF.

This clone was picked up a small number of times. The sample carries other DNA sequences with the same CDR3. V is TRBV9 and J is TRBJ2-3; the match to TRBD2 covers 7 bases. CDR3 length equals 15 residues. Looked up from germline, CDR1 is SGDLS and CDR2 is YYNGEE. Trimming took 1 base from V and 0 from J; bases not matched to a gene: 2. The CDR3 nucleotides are TGTGCCAGCAGCGTAAGCGGGACTAGCACAGATACGCAGTATTTT. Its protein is CASSVSGTSTDTQYF. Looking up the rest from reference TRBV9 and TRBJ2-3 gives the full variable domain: DSGVTQTPKHLITATGQRVTLRCSPRSGDLSVYWYQQSLDQGLQFLIQYYNGEERAKGNILERFSAQQFPDLHSELNLSSLELGDSALYFCASSVSGTSTDTQYFGPGTRLTVL.

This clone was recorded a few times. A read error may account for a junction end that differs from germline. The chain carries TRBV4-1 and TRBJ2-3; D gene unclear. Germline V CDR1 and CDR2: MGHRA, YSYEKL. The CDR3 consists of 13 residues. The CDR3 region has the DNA TGCGCCAGCAGCCACCTTAGCAGAGATACGCAGTATTTT. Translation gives CASSHLSRDTQYF.

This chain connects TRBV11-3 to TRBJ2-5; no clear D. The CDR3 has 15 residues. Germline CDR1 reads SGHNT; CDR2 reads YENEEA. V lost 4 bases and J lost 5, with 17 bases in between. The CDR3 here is CASSSGQPRAETQYF. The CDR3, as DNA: TGTGCCAGCAGCTCGGGCCAACCCCGAGCCGAGACCCAGTACTTC.

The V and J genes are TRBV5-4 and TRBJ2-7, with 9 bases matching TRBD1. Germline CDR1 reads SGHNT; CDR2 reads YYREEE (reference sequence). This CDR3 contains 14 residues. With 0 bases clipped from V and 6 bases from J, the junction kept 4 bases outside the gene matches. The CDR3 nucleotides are TGTGCCAGCAGCTTGGAACAGGGGGCATCCGAGCAGTACTTC. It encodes CASSLEQGASEQYF. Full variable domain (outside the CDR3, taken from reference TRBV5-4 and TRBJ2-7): ETGVTQSPTHLIKTRGQQVTLRCSSQSGHNTVSWYQQALGQGPQFIFQYYREEENGRGNFPPRFSGLQFPNYSSELNVNALELDDSALYLCASSLEQGASEQYFGPGTRLTVT.

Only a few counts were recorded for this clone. The CDR3 region has the DNA TGTGCCAGCAGCTTGCTCGGCAGGGAAAATTCACCCCTCCACTTT. It encodes CASSLLGRENSPLHF. The rearrangement joins TRBV5-6 to TRBJ1-6, with D maybe TRBD1 (5 bases). This CDR3 is built from 15 residues. V was shortened by 1 base and J by 7 bases, with 12 bases between the two germline ends. Germline CDR1 reads SGHDT; CDR2 reads YYEEEE.

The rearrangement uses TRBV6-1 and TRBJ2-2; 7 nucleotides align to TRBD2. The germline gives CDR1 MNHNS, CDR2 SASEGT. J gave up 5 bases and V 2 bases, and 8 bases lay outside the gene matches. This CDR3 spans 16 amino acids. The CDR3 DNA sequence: TGTGCCAGCAGTGAAATAAGAGCTAGCGGTACCGGGGAGCTGTTTTTT. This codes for CASSEIRASGTGELFF.

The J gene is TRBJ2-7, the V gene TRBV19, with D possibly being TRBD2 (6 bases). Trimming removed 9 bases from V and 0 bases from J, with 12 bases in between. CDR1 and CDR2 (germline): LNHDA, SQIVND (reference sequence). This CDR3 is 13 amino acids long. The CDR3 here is CARPGVDSYEQYF. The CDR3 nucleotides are TGTGCCAGGCCGGGGGTCGACTCCTACGAGCAGTACTTC.

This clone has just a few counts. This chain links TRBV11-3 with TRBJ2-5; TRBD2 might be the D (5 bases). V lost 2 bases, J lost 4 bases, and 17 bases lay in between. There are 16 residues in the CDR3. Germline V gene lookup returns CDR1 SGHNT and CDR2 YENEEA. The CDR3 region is CASSLRFPTRAETQYF. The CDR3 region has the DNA TGTGCCAGCAGCTTAAGGTTCCCAACTAGAGCAGAGACCCAGTACTTC.

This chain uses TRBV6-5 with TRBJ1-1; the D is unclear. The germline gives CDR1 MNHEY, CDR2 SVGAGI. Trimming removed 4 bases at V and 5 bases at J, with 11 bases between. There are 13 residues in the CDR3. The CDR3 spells CASSSGVRTEAFF. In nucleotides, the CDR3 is TGTGCCAGCAGTTCAGGAGTGAGGACTGAAGCTTTCTTT.

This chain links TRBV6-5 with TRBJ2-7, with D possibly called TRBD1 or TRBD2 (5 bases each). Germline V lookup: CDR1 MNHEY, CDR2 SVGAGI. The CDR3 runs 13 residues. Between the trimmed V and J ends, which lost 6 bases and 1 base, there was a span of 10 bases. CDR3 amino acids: CASRGTVSYEQYF. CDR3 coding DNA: TGTGCCAGCAGGGGGACCGTGTCCTACGAGCAGTACTTC.

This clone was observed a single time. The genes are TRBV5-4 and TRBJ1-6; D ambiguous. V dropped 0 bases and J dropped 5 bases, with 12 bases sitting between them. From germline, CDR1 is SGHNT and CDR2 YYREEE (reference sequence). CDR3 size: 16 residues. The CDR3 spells CASSLAQAADNSPLHF. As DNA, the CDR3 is TGTGCCAGCAGCTTGGCTCAAGCAGCGGATAATTCACCCCTCCACTTT.

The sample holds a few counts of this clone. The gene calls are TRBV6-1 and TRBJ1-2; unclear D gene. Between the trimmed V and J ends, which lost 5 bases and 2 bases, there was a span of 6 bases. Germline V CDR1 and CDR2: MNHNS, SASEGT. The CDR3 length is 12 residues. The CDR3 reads CASSLGNYGYTF. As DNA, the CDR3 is TGTGCCAGCAGTCTGGGGAACTATGGCTACACCTTC.

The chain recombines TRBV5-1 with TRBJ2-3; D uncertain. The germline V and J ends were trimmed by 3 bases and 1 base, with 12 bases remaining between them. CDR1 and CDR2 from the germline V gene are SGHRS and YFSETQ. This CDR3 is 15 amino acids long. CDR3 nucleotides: TGCGCCAGCAGCTCTCCTCATGGTGGCACAGATACGCAGTATTTT. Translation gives CASSSPHGGTDTQYF.

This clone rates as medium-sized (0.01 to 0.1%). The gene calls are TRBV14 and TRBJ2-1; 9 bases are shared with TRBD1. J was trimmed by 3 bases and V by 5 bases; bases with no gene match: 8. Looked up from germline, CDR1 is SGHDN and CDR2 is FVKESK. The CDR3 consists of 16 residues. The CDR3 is CASSRNPDRGYNEQFF. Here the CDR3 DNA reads TGTGCCAGCAGCAGAAACCCGGACAGGGGCTACAATGAGCAGTTCTTC.

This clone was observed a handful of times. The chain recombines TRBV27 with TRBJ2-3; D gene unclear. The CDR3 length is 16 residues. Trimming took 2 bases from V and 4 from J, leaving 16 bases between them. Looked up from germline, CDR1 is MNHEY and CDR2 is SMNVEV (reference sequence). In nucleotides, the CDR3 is TGTGCCAGCAGTTTAAAGGACCCTACGTGGGCAGATACGCAGTATTTT. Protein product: CASSLKDPTWADTQYF.

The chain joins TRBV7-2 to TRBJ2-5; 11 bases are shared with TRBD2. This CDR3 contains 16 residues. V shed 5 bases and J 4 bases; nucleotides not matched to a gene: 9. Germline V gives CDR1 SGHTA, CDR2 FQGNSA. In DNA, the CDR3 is TGTGCCAGCAGCCCATATAGCGGGGGGGCCTCAGAGACCCAGTACTTC. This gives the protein CASSPYSGGASETQYF.

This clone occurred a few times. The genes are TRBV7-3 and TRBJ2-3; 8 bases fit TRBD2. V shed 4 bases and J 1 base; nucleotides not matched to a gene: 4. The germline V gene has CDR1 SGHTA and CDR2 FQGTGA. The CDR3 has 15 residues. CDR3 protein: CASSWAGGRTDTQYF. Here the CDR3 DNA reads TGTGCCAGCAGCTGGGCGGGAGGACGCACAGATACGCAGTATTTT.

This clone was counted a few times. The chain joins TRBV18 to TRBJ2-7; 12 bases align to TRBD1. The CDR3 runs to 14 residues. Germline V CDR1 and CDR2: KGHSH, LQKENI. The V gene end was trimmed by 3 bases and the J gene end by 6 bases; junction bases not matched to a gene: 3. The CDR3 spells CASSPGTGGSEQYF. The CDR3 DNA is TGTGCCAGCTCACCCGGGACAGGGGGCTCCGAGCAGTACTTC.

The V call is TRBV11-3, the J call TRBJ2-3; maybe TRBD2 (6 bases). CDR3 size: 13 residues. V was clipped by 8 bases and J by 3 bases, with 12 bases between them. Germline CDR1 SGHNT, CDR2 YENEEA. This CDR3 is CASASVGTDTQYF. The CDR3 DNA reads TGTGCCAGCGCTAGCGTCGGGACAGATACGCAGTATTTT.